This TCR beta chain was identified during a study of technical replicates of blood from a few donors. Some clones are missing from TCRdb's copy, which holds only in-frame ones; the method was immunoSEQ multiplex PCR. The data show some 11,000 clones, roughly 94% seen once. This TCR was sampled from a human donor in good health. The sequenced sample consisted of PBMCs.

The CDR3 reads CASRDGTGDSYEQYF. CDR3 sequence (DNA): TGTGCCAGCAGGGACGGGACAGGGGACTCCTACGAGCAGTACTTC. The chain combines TRBV6-6 with TRBJ2-7; TRBD1 matches at 10 bases. The CDR3 has 15 residues. Germline V gene lookup returns CDR1 MNHNY and CDR2 SVGAGI (reference sequence). Germline trimming cut 6 bases from V and 0 bases from J; bases unmatched to any gene: 5.